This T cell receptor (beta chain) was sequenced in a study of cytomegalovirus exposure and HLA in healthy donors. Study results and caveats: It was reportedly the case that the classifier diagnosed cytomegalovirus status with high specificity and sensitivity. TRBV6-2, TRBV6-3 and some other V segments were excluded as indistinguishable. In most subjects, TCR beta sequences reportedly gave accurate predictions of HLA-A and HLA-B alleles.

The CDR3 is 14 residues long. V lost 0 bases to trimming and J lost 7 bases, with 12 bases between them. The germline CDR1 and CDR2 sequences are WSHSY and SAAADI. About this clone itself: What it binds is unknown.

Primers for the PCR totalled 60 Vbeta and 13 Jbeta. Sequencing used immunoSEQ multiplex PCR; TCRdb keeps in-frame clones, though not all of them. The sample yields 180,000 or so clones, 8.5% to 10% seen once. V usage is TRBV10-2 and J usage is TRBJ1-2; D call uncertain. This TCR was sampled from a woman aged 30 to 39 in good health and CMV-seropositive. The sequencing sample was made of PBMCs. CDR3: CASSESWGAVGYTF. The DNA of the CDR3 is TGCGCCAGCAGTGAGTCGTGGGGAGCGGTTGGCTACACCTTC.